The 2 T cell receptor beta chains reported below all come from one sample, sequenced in a study of metastatic and nonmetastatic thyroid tumors. TCRdb recomputed clones from the PCR reads via MiXCR. Here the sample spans roughly 16,000 clones, 30% to 40% being singletons. There were no patients who had received any treatment before thyroid surgery. What was sequenced was tumor tissue. All receptors derive from a female donor with papillary thyroid cancer or a benign thyroid nodule (not recorded which). Some clones in this sample may be carry-over from other donors' samples.

The table lists this clone with a few counts. The chain has TRBV20-1 and TRBJ2-7, with 10 positions matching TRBD2. CDR1 and CDR2 (germline): DFQATT, SNEGSKA (reference sequence). With V trimmed by 3 bases and J by 2 bases, 7 bases remained unmatched. The CDR3 has 15 amino acids. The CDR3: CSARGSSGRTYEQYF. Written as DNA, the CDR3 is TGCAGTGCTAGGGGTTCTAGCGGGAGAACCTACGAGCAGTACTTC.

The V and J genes are TRBV6-2 or TRBV6-3 and TRBJ1-6; D gene ambiguous. This CDR3 is built from 12 residues. The ends were cut back, 7 bases at V and 5 bases at J, with 6 bases in the middle. Germline V gives CDR1 MNHEY, CDR2 SVGEGT. The CDR3 spells CASTGNNSPLHF. Here the CDR3 DNA reads TGTGCCAGCACGGGGAATAATTCACCCCTCCACTTT.